This T cell receptor (beta chain) was profiled in a study of shared clonotypes between healthy human individuals. Everyone who donated was a Caucasian adult who lived in Nashville, Tennessee. Comment on this clone: Other DNA sequences in this specimen translate into the identical CDR3.

Germline CDR1 DFQATT, CDR2 SNEGSKA (reference sequence). V was cut by 6 bases and J by 2 bases, with 7 bases left in between. The length of the CDR3 is 11 residues. Clones were read by immunoSEQ multiplex PCR, and TCRdb kept only the in-frame ones, dropping some. The table shows 850,000 to 1,200,000 clones, with around 74% occurring only once. Sequences were obtained from memory CD4+ T cells sorted from blood. Documented subset: CD45RA-negative fraction. The chain has TRBV20-1 and TRBJ1-1; D is unresolved. This TCR was sampled from a man aged 18 to 35 in good health. CDR3 in DNA: TGCAGTGCAAAGAGAAACACTGAAGCTTTCTTT. Amino acid sequence: CSAKRNTEAFF.